The clone carrying this TCR beta chain was seen many times. Its target is not known. Per the original data handling: A classifier of distant metastasis in papillary thyroid cancer was built from CDR3 differences (across clinicopathological groups). TCRdb used MiXCR to call clones anew from the PCR reads. TCRdb's processing, not the authors' own work, is the source of the V and J calls. The sample records 35,000 to 50,000 clones, roughly 13% being singletons. The CDR3 extends over 16 amino acids. Germline V CDR1 and CDR2: MDHEN, SYDVKM. The germline V and J ends were trimmed by 4 bases and 5 bases, with 20 bases remaining between them. The sample originates from a study of metastatic and nonmetastatic thyroid tumors. Across the whole study: Repertoires were compared across blood and tumor or nodule tissue from malignant and benign thyroid patients.

None of the patients had undergone any treatment ahead of thyroid surgery. General study results and limits: When malignant thyroid tumors were compared with benign nodules, TCR beta diversity was reportedly significantly higher in the malignant tumors. This held in both blood and tumor samples.

The chain is built from TRBV28 and TRBJ1-1, with D possibly TRBD1 on 5 matching bases. Sample: blood. This TCR was recovered from a female donor with papillary thyroid cancer or a benign thyroid nodule (not recorded which). Some clones in this sample may be carry-over from other donors' samples. CDR3 bases: TGTGCCAGCAGTTCGCTCCTCCAGGGAAGTAGGACTGAAGCTTTCTTT. The encoded protein is CASSSLLQGSRTEAFF.